These 7 T cell receptor beta chains were all obtained from the same sample, sequenced in a study of cytomegalovirus exposure and HLA in healthy donors. PCR amplification relied on 60 Vbeta primers (plus 13 Jbeta primers). The repertoire was sequenced with immunoSEQ multiplex PCR; TCRdb's copy has only in-frame clones and lacks some. The sample includes 35,000 to 50,000 clones. The sequenced sample was PBMCs. These receptors were collected from a woman in her 30s in good health and CMV-seropositive.

The chain links TRBV18 to TRBJ1-1; D may be TRBD1 (6 bases). Trimming removed 3 bases at V and 1 base at J, with 15 bases between. Germline V lookup: CDR1 KGHSH, CDR2 LQKENI. This CDR3 is built from 16 residues. The CDR3: CASSPGGAGANTEAFF. In DNA, the CDR3 is TGTGCCAGCTCACCGGGTGGGGCAGGGGCGAACACTGAAGCTTTCTTT. The full variable domain, completed using reference TRBV18 and TRBJ1-1, is NAGVMQNPRHLVRRRGQEARLRCSPMKGHSHVYWYRQLPEEGLKFMVYLQKENIIDESGMPKERFSAEFPKEGPSILRIQQVVRGDSAAYFCASSPGGAGANTEAFFGQGTRLTVV.

The V and J genes are TRBV10-3 and TRBJ2-1, with D perhaps TRBD2 (6 bases). V was trimmed by 6 bases and J by 4 bases, leaving 16 bases between them. The CDR3 has 15 residues. The germline CDR1 and CDR2 sequences are ENHRY and SYGVKD. CDR3 protein: CAISDGTPGYNEQFF. As DNA, the CDR3 is TGTGCCATCAGCGACGGGACTCCGGGATACAATGAGCAGTTCTTC.

The chain couples TRBV5-1 to TRBJ2-1; tentatively, D is TRBD1 (6 bases). CDR1 SGHRS and CDR2 YFSETQ come from the germline V gene. V lost 4 bases and J 4 bases, leaving 12 bases between the germline ends. The CDR3 spans 14 residues. CDR3 DNA: TGCGCCAGCAGCCCCGGGGACAATTACAATGAGCAGTTCTTC. The encoded protein is CASSPGDNYNEQFF.

The chain carries TRBV13 and TRBJ2-7; 8 nucleotides match TRBD2. Germline CDR1 PRHDT, CDR2 FYEKMQ (reference sequence). V shed 6 bases, J shed 4 bases, and the junction held 8 bases outside the gene matches. The CDR3 extends over 14 amino acids. The CDR3 here is CASRKWRGDYEQYF. The CDR3 DNA reads as TGTGCCAGCAGGAAGTGGCGGGGGGATTACGAGCAGTACTTC.

The chain joins TRBV7-2 to TRBJ1-2; D is unresolved. Germline lookup yields CDR1 SGHTA and CDR2 FQGNSA. This CDR3 spans 13 amino acids. V was cut by 6 bases and J by 2 bases, with 10 bases left in between. The CDR3: CASRTDTNYGYTF. The CDR3 nucleotides read TGTGCCAGCAGGACCGACACGAACTATGGCTACACCTTC.

The rearrangement links TRBV6-1 to TRBJ2-5; 10 nucleotides align to TRBD2. Per germline, CDR1 MNHNS and CDR2 SASEGT. Trimming took 1 base from V and 5 from J; bases not matched to a gene: 10. There are 17 residues in the CDR3. DNA for the CDR3: TGTGCCAGCAGTGAAGATCATCTAGCGGGGGTGCGGGAGACCCAGTACTTC. It yields the protein CASSEDHLAGVRETQYF.

V and J are TRBV2 and TRBJ1-5, with TRBD1 identical over 10 bases. J was trimmed by 1 base and V by 6 bases; bases with no gene match: 3. Germline values: CDR1 SNHLY, CDR2 FYNNEI. There are 15 residues in the CDR3. Written as DNA, the CDR3 is TGTGCCAGCAGCCCGGACAGGGGGAGCAATCAGCCCCAGCATTTT. Residues: CASSPDRGSNQPQHF.